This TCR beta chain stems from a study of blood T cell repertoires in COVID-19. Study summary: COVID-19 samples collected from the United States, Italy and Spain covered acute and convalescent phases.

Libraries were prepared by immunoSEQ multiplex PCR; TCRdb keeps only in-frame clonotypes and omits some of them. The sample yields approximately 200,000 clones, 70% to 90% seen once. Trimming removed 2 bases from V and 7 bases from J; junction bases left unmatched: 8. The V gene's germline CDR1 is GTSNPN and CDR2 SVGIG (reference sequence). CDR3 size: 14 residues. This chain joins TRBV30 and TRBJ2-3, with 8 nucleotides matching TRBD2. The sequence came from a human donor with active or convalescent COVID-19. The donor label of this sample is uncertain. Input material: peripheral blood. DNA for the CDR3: TGTGCCTGGAGTCGGGGGGGCGGGGGAAATACGCAGTATTTT. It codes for CAWSRGGGGNTQYF. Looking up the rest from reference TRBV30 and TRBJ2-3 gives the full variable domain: SQTIHQWPATLVQPVGSPLSLECTVEGTSNPNLYWYRQAAGRGLQLLFYSVGIGQISSEVPQNLSASRPQDRQFILSSKKLLLSDSGFYLCAWSRGGGGNTQYFGPGTRLTVL.